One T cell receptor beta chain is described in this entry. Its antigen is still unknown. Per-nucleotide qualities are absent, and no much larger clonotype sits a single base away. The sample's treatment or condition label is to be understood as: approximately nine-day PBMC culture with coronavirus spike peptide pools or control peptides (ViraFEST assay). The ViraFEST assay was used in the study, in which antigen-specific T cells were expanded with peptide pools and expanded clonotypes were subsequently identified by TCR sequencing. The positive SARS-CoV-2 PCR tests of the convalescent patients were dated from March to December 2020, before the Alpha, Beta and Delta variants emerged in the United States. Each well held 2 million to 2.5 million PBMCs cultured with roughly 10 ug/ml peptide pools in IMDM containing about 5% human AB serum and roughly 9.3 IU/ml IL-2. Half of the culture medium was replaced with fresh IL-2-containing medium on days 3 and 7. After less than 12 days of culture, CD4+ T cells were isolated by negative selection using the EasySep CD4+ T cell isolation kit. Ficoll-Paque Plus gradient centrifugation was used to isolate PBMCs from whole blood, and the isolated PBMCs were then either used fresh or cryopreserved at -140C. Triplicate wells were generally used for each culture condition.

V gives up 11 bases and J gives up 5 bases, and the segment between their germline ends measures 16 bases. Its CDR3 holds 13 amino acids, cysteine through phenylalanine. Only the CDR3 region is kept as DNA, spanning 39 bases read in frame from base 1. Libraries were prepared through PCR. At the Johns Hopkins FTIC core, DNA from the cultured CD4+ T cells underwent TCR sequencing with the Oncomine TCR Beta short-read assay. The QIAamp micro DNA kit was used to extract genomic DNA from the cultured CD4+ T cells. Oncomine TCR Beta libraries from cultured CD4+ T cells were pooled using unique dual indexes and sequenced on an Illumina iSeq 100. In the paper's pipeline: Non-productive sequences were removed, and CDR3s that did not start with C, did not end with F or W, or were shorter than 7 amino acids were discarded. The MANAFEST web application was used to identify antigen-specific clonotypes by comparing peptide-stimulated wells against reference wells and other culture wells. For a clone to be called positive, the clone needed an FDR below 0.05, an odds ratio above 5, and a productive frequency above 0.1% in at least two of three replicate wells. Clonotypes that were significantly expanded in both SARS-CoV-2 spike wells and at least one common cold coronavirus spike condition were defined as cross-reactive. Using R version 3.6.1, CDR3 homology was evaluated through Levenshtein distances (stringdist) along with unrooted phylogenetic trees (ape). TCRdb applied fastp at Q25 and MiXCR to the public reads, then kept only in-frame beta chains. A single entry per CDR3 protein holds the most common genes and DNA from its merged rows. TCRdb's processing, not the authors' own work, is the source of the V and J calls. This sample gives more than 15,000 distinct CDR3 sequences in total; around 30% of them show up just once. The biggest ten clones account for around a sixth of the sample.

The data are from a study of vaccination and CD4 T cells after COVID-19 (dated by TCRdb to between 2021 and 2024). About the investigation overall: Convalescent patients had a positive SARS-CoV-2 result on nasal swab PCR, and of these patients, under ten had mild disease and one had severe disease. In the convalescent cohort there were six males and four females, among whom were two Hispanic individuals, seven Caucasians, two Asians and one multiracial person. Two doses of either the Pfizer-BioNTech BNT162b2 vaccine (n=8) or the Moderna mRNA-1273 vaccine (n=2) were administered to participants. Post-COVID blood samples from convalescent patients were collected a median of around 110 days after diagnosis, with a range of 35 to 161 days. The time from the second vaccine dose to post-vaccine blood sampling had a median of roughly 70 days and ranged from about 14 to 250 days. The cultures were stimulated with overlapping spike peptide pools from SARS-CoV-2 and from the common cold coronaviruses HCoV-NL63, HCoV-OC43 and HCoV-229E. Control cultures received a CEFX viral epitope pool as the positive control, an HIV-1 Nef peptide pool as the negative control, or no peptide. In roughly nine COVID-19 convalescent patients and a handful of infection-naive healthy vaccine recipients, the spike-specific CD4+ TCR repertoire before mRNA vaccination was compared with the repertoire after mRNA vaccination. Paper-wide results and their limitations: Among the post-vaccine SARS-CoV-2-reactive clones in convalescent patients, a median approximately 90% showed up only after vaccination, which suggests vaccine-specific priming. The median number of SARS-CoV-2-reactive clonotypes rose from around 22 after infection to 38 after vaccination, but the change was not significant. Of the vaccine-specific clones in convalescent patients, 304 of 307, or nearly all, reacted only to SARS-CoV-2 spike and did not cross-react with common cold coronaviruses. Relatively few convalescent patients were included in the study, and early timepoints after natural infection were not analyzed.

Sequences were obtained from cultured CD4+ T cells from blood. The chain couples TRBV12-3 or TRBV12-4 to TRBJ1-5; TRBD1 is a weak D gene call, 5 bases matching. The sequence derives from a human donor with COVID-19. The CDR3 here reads CAGPVEGYQPQHF. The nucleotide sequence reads TGTGCCGGGCCCGTCGAGGGGTATCAGCCCCAGCATTTT.